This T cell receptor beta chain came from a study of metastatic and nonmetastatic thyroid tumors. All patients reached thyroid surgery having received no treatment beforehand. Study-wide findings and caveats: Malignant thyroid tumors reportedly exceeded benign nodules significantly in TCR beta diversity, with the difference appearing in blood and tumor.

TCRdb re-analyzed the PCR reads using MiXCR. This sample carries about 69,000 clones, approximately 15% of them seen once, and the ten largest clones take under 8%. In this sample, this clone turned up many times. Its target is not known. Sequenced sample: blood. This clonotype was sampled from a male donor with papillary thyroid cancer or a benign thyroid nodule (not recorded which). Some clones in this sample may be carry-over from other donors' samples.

The CDR3 bases are TGTGCCAGCAGCTTAGGAGCGGGGCACACAGATACGCAGTATTTT. Encoded protein: CASSLGAGHTDTQYF. The V call is TRBV11-2, the J call TRBJ2-3; 7 positions agree with TRBD2. V shed 1 base, J shed 2 bases, and the junction held 3 bases outside the gene matches. The germline gives CDR1 SGHAT, CDR2 FQNNGV. The CDR3 length is 15 residues. The whole variable domain, filled in from reference TRBV11-2 and TRBJ2-3, reads EAGVAQSPRYKIIEKRQSVAFWCNPISGHATLYWYQQILGQGPKLLIQFQNNGVVDDSQLPKDRFSAERLKGVDSTLKIQPAKLEDSAVYLCASSLGAGHTDTQYFGPGTRLTVL.